The 20 T cell receptor beta chains below were found in one sample sequenced in a study of OX40 agonist ivuxolimab in advanced cancers. The library came from the immunoSEQ multiplex PCR assay. What TCRdb holds here is the immuneACCESS table cut down to in-frame rearrangements. Part of the clones is not present; checked against another copy, under half of the missing clones reflect an unresolved V gene, and the others are unexplained. The sample yields about 93,000 clones; roughly nine tenths were counted once. 2.6% of the sample rests with the top ten. Sequencing was performed on CD4+ or CD8+ T cells sorted from blood, taken in a trial of the OX40 agonist ivuxolimab. All receptors derive from an adult with an advanced solid tumor such as melanoma, head and neck, liver or kidney cancer.

J is TRBJ1-2 and V is TRBV28, with D unresolved. The ends were cut back, 6 bases at V and 3 bases at J, with 20 bases in the middle. This CDR3 region has 16 residues. Germline loops: CDR1 MDHEN, CDR2 SYDVKM. CDR3 DNA: TGTGCCAGCAGCCCCCCAGGACGGGCGGGTTACTATGGCTACACCTTC. Translation gives CASSPPGRAGYYGYTF.

The chain links TRBV10-2 to TRBJ2-7; D not certain. Germline loops: CDR1 WSHSY, CDR2 SAAADI. The CDR3 runs 13 residues. Deletions cut 2 bases from V and 0 bases from J, with 5 bases between. The CDR3 is CASSEGNSYEQYF. In DNA form, the CDR3 reads TGCGCCAGCAGTGAGGGGAACTCCTACGAGCAGTACTTC.

The CDR3 region is CASSVTSGKGVYNEQFF. In nucleotides, the CDR3 is TGTGCCAGCAGTGTGACTAGCGGGAAGGGGGTCTACAATGAGCAGTTCTTC. The rearrangement joins TRBV6-1 to TRBJ2-1, with 11 nucleotides matching TRBD2. Germline CDR1 and CDR2: MNHNS and SASEGT. V was pared by 4 bases and J by 3 bases, with 8 bases of the junction left unmatched. CDR3 length equals 17 residues.

As regards this clone: Other DNA sequences in this sample translate to the same CDR3. The chain recombines TRBV5-5 with TRBJ1-3, with D possibly being TRBD1 (5 bases). Germline CDR1 SGHKS, CDR2 YYEKEE (reference sequence). V lost 4 bases and J 0 bases, leaving 8 bases between the germline ends. The CDR3 runs to 14 residues. The CDR3 nucleotides are TGTGCCAGCAGCCTTGACAGCTCTGGAAACACCATATATTTT. This sequence encodes CASSLDSSGNTIYF.

The chain links TRBV5-4 to TRBJ2-7; D not resolved. Trimming stripped 4 bases from V and 2 bases from J, with 7 bases between. The CDR3 length is 12 residues. CDR1 is SGHNT and CDR2 is YYREEE in the germline V gene (reference sequence). The CDR3 here is CASSLDTYEQYF. CDR3 coding DNA: TGTGCCAGCAGCCTGGATACCTACGAGCAGTACTTC.

This chain uses TRBV29-1 with TRBJ2-3; D is perhaps TRBD2 (6 bases). The V and J ends lost 4 bases and 1 base respectively, with 9 bases between them. Germline loops: CDR1 SQVTM, CDR2 ANQGSEA. The CDR3 runs to 13 residues. CDR3 protein: CSVVPGGTDTQYF. The CDR3 nucleotides are TGCAGCGTTGTTCCGGGAGGCACAGATACGCAGTATTTT.

V and J are TRBV30 and TRBJ2-2; 7 nucleotides match TRBD1. V shed 6 bases and J 6 bases; nucleotides not matched to a gene: 10. Germline CDR1 and CDR2: GTSNPN and SVGIG (reference sequence). There are 14 residues in the CDR3. CDR3 sequence: CACRGWVGAGELFF. CDR3 nucleotides: TGTGCCTGCAGGGGGTGGGTTGGAGCCGGGGAGCTGTTTTTT.

CDR3 in DNA: TGTGCCAGCAGACCGGGACCCGCCGGGGAGGGCTACACCTTC. It is translated as CASRPGPAGEGYTF. This chain connects TRBV7-9 to TRBJ1-2; TRBD1 might be the D (5 bases). Trimming stripped 6 bases from V and 8 bases from J, with 19 bases between. Per the germline V gene, CDR1 is SEHNR and CDR2 is FQNEAQ (reference sequence). CDR3 length: 14 amino acids.

The chain employs TRBV11-2 and TRBJ1-2; TRBD1 is a possible D gene (5 bases). CDR1 and CDR2 from the germline V gene are SGHAT and FQNNGV. This CDR3 spans 17 amino acids. The V gene lost 1 base and the J gene lost 0 bases, with 15 bases spanning the gap. The CDR3 DNA sequence: TGTGCCAGCAGCTTAGGATCAGGGTCGGGCGCTAACTATGGCTACACCTTC. It translates to CASSLGSGSGANYGYTF. The full variable domain, completed using reference TRBV11-2 and TRBJ1-2, is EAGVAQSPRYKIIEKRQSVAFWCNPISGHATLYWYQQILGQGPKLLIQFQNNGVVDDSQLPKDRFSAERLKGVDSTLKIQPAKLEDSAVYLCASSLGSGSGANYGYTFGSGTRLTVV.

The chain employs TRBV18 and TRBJ1-2; TRBD1 matches at 7 bases. The germline gives CDR1 KGHSH, CDR2 LQKENI. This CDR3 has 14 residues. V was clipped by 4 bases and J by 4 bases; unmatched bases: 6. The CDR3 DNA follows: TGTGCCAGCTCACGACCGGGACAGTTCTATGGCTACACCTTC. It is translated as CASSRPGQFYGYTF.

The chain carries TRBV5-1 and TRBJ1-2; D not resolved. Germline V gives CDR1 SGHRS, CDR2 YFSETQ. This CDR3 region has 13 residues. Trimming left V 5 bases short and J 2 bases short, with 10 bases between. CDR3 nucleotide sequence: TGCGCCAGCAGGCCGGAGGAGAACTATGGCTACACCTTC. Its protein product is CASRPEENYGYTF.

V usage is TRBV7-2 and J usage is TRBJ2-3; no firm D call. This CDR3 is built from 14 residues. The germline V gene encodes CDR1 SGHTA and CDR2 FQGNSA. Trimming stripped 5 bases from V and 1 base from J, with 10 bases between. CDR3 loop: CASSGRLGTDTQYF. In nucleotides, the CDR3 is TGTGCCAGCAGCGGCCGACTTGGCACAGATACGCAGTATTTT.

This chain joins TRBV7-8 and TRBJ2-2, with no clear D. In germline, CDR1 is SGHVS, CDR2 FQNEAQ. Trimming took off 4 bases at V and 3 bases at J, with 12 bases between the two ends. The CDR3 runs to 15 residues. DNA for the CDR3: TGTGCCAGCAGCTGGGGAACGGCCTACACCGGGGAGCTGTTTTTT. It specifies CASSWGTAYTGELFF. The full variable domain, its missing parts supplied by reference TRBV7-8 and TRBJ2-2, is GAGVSQSPRYKVAKRGQDVALRCDPISGHVSLFWYQQALGQGPEFLTYFQNEAQLDKSGLPSDRFFAERPEGSVSTLKIQRTQQEDSAVYLCASSWGTAYTGELFFGEGSRLTVL.

This sequence joins TRBV30 and TRBJ1-1, with D hard to call. CDR3 length equals 15 residues. V lost 3 bases to trimming and J lost 0 bases, with 14 bases between them. Looked up from germline, CDR1 is GTSNPN and CDR2 is SVGIG (reference sequence). CDR3 region: CAWRARSVLNTEAFF. CDR3 DNA: TGTGCCTGGAGGGCTCGGAGCGTGCTGAACACTGAAGCTTTCTTT.

The chain joins TRBV19 to TRBJ1-2; 10 bases line up with TRBD1. Germline CDR1 is LNHDA and CDR2 is SQIVND (reference sequence). The CDR3 contains 15 residues. The J segment lost 4 bases and the V segment lost 3 bases, leaving 5 bases of the junction unmatched. The CDR3, as DNA: TGTGCCAGTAGTATTTCGGGACAGGGGTTCTATGGCTACACCTTC. Its translation is CASSISGQGFYGYTF.

V is TRBV28 and J is TRBJ1-2, with D possibly matching TRBD1 (6 bases). V lost 2 bases and J lost 5, with 12 bases in between. The CDR3 consists of 14 residues. Germline CDR1 is MDHEN and CDR2 is SYDVKM. The CDR3 DNA is TGTGCCAGCAGTTTACGGCAGGGGACTTATGGCTACACCTTC. Its translation: CASSLRQGTYGYTF.

The V and J genes are TRBV7-3 and TRBJ2-1; D is uncertain. Trimming removed 6 bases at V and 6 bases at J, with 18 bases between. CDR1 and CDR2 (germline): SGHTA, FQGTGA. This CDR3 region has 15 residues. The CDR3 loop is CASSQMAGPANEQFF. The CDR3 nucleotides are TGTGCCAGCAGTCAAATGGCCGGGCCCGCCAATGAGCAGTTCTTC.

This clone was detected only once. The V gene is TRBV20-1, the J gene TRBJ2-1; D remains unclear. This CDR3 is built from 10 residues. Germline values: CDR1 DFQATT, CDR2 SNEGSKA (reference sequence). Trimming took 6 bases from V and 4 from J, leaving 4 bases between them. DNA for the CDR3: TGCAGTGCCTTGTACAATGAGCAGTTCTTC. As protein: CSALYNEQFF.

This chain joins TRBV18 and TRBJ2-2, with a tentative D call TRBD1 (6 bases). Trimming cost V 3 bases and J 6 bases, with 14 bases left between them. This CDR3 is built from 15 residues. Germline V gene sequence: CDR1 KGHSH, CDR2 LQKENI. CDR3 sequence reads: CASSPPGVDSGELFF. The CDR3 DNA reads as TGTGCCAGCTCACCTCCAGGGGTCGATTCCGGGGAGCTGTTTTTT. The whole variable domain, filled in from reference TRBV18 and TRBJ2-2, reads NAGVMQNPRHLVRRRGQEARLRCSPMKGHSHVYWYRQLPEEGLKFMVYLQKENIIDESGMPKERFSAEFPKEGPSILRIQQVVRGDSAAYFCASSPPGVDSGELFFGEGSRLTVL.

The chain employs TRBV9 and TRBJ2-7; TRBD2 matches at 8 bases. The CDR3 runs to 13 residues. CDR1 is SGDLS, CDR2 YYNGEE, per germline. Losses at the gene ends were 1 base for V and 3 bases for J; bases not matched to a gene: 0. CDR3 nucleotides: TGTGCCAGCAGCGTAACTAGCGGCTACGAGCAGTACTTC. It yields the protein CASSVTSGYEQYF.